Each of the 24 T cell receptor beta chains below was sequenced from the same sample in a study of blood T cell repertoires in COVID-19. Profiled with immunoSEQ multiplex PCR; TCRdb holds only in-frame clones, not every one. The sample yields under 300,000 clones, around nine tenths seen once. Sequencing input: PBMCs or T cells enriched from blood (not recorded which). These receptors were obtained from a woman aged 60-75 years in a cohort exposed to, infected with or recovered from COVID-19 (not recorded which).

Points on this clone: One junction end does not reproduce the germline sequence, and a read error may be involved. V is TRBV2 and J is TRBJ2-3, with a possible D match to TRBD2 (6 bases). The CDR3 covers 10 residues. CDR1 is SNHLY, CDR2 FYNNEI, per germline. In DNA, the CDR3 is TGTGCCAGCAGTGATAGGGACTCCTCATTT. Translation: CASSDRDSSF.

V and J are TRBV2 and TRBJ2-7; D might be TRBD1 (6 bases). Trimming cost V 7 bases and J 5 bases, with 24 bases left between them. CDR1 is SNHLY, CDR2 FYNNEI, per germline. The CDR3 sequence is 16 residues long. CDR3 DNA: TGTGCCAGCAAGTCTCCAGGGATACAGGGCGGCCACGAGCAGTACTTC. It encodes CASKSPGIQGGHEQYF.

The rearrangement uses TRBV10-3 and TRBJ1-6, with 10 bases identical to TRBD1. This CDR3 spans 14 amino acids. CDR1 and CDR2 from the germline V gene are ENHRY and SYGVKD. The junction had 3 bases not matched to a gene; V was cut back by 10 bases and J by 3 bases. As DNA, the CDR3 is TGTGCCACCCGGACAGGGGGCTATAATTCACCCCTCCACTTT. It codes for CATRTGGYNSPLHF.

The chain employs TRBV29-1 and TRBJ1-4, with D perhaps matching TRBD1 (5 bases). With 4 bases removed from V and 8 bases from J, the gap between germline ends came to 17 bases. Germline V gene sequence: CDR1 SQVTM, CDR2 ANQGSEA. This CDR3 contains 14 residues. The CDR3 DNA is TGCAGCGTTGCTCCGGAGGGGTTCGGGGAAAAACTGTTTTTT. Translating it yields CSVAPEGFGEKLFF.

CDR3 sequence: CATLVQGAGDTEAFF. The CDR3, as DNA: TGTGCCACACTCGTTCAGGGGGCGGGGGACACTGAAGCTTTCTTT. The rearrangement links TRBV2 to TRBJ1-1, with 8 bases lining up with TRBD1. The CDR3 has 15 amino acids. Germline CDR1 and CDR2: SNHLY and FYNNEI. V dropped 10 bases and J dropped 3; count of bases not matched to a gene: 13.

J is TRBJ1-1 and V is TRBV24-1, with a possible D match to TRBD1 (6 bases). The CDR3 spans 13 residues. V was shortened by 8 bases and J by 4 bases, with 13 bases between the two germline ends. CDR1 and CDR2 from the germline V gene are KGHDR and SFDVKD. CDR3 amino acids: CATTNQGSTEAFF. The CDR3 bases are TGTGCCACCACTAACCAGGGGTCCACTGAAGCTTTCTTT.

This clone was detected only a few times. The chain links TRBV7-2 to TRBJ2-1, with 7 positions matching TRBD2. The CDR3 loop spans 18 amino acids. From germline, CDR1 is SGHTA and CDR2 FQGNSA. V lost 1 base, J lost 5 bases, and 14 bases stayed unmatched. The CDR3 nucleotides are TGTGCCAGCAGCTTAGTTTTCCTTGGCGGGAGCACCCACAATGAGCAGTTCTTC. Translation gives CASSLVFLGGSTHNEQFF.

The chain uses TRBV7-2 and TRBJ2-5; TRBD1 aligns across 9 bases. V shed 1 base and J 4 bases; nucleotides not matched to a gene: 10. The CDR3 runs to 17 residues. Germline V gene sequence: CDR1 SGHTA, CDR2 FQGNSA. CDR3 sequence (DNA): TGTGCCAGCAGCTTAGTTCCCGGGACAGGGAAGAGAGAGACCCAGTACTTC. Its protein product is CASSLVPGTGKRETQYF. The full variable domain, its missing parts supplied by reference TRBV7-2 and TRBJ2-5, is GAGVSQSPSNKVTEKGKDVELRCDPISGHTALYWYRQSLGQGLEFLIYFQGNSAPDKSGLPSDRFSAERTGGSVSTLTIQRTQQEDSAVYLCASSLVPGTGKRETQYFGPGTRLLVL.

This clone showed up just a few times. For the CDR3, the DNA is TGTGCCAGCAGCTTACAGCGGGGGAGCACAGATACGCAGTATTTT. Its translation: CASSLQRGSTDTQYF. The chain links TRBV5-4 to TRBJ2-3, with TRBD2 identical over 8 bases. Germline values: CDR1 SGHNT, CDR2 YYREEE (reference sequence). Germline trimming cut 2 bases from V and 0 bases from J; bases unmatched to any gene: 2. This CDR3 spans 15 amino acids.

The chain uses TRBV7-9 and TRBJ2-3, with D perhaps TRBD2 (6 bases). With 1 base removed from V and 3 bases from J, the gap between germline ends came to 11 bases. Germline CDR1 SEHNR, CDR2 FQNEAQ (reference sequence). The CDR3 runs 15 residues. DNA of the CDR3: TGTGCCAGCAGCTTAGTGGGAGGTGGTACAGATACGCAGTATTTT. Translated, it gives CASSLVGGGTDTQYF. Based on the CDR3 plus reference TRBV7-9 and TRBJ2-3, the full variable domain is DTGVSQNPRHKITKRGQNVTFRCDPISEHNRLYWYRQTLGQGPEFLTYFQNEAQLEKSRLLSDRFSAERPKGSFSTLEIQRTEQGDSAMYLCASSLVGGGTDTQYFGPGTRLTVL.

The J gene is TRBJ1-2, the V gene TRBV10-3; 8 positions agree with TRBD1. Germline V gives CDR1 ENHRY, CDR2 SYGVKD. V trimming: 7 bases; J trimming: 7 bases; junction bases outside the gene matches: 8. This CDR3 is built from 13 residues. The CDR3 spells CAIKQGADGGYTF. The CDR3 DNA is TGTGCCATCAAGCAGGGGGCTGATGGTGGCTACACCTTC.

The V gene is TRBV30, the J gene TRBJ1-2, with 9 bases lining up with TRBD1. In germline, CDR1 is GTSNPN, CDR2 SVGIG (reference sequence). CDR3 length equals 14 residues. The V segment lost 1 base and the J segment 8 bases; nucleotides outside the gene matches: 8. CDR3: CAWSGGQGGIGYTF. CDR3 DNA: TGTGCCTGGAGTGGGGGACAGGGAGGAATAGGCTACACCTTC.

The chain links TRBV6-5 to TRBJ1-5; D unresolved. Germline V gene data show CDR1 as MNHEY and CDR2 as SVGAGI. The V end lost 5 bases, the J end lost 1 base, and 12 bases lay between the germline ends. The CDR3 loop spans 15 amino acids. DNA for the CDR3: TGTGCCAGCAGTCTCTCCCGGGGAAGCAATCAGCCCCAGCATTTT. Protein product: CASSLSRGSNQPQHF.

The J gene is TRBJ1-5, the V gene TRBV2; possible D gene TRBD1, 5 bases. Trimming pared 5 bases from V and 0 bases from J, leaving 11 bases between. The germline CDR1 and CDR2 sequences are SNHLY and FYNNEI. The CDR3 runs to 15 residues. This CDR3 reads CASSSRQLSNQPQHF. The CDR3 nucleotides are TGTGCCAGCAGTTCTAGACAGCTTAGCAATCAGCCCCAGCATTTT.

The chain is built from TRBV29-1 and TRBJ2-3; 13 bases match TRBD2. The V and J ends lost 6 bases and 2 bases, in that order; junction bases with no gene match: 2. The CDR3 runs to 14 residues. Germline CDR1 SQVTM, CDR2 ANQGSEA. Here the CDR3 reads CSVGLAGDTDTQYF. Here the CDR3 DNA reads TGCAGCGTCGGACTAGCGGGAGACACAGATACGCAGTATTTT.

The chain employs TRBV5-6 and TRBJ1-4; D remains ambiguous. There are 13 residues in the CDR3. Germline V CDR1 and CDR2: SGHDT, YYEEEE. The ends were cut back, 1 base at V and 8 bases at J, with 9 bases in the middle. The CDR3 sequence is CASSLRGWEKLFF. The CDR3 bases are TGTGCCAGCAGCTTGCGGGGTTGGGAAAAACTGTTTTTT.

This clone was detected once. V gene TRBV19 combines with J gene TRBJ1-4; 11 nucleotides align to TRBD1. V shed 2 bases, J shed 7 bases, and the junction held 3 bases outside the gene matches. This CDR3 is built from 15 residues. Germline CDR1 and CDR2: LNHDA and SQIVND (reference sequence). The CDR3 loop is CASSIKGQGGEKLFF. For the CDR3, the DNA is TGTGCCAGTAGTATAAAGGGACAGGGGGGTGAAAAACTGTTTTTT. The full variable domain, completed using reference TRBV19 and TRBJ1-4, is DGGITQSPKYLFRKEGQNVTLSCEQNLNHDAMYWYRQDPGQGLRLIYYSQIVNDFQKGDIAEGYSVSREKKESFPLTVTSAQKNPTAFYLCASSIKGQGGEKLFFGSGTQLSVL.

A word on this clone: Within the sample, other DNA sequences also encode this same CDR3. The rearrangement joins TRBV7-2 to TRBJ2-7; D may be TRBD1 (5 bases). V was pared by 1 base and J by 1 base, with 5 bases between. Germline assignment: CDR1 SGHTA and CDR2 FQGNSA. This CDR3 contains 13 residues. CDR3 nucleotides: TGTGCCAGCAGCTTAGACAGGTCCTACGAGCAGTACTTC. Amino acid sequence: CASSLDRSYEQYF.

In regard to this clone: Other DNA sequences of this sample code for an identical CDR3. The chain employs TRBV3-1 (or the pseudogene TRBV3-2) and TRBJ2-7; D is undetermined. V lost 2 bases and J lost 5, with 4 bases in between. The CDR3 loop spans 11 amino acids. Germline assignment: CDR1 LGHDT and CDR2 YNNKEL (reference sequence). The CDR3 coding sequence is TGTGCCAGCAGCCAAAGCGACGAGCAGTACTTC. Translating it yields CASSQSDEQYF.

The CDR3 protein is CASSLRASRYNEQFF. CDR3 DNA: TGTGCCAGCAGTTTACGGGCTAGCAGGTACAATGAGCAGTTCTTC. The chain has TRBV28 and TRBJ2-1, with D perhaps TRBD2 (5 bases). Trimming removed 2 bases at V and 4 bases at J, with 12 bases between. CDR3 length: 15 residues. Germline values: CDR1 MDHEN, CDR2 SYDVKM.

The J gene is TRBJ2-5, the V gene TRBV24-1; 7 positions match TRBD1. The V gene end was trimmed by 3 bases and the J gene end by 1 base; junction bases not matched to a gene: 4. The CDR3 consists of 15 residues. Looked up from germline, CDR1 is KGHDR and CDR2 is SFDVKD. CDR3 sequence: CATSDKTGSQETQYF. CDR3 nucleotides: TGTGCCACCAGTGATAAGACAGGGAGCCAAGAGACCCAGTACTTC.

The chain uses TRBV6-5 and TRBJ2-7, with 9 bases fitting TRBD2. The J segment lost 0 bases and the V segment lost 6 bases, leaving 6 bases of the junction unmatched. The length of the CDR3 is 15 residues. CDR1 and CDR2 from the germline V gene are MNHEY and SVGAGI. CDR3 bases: TGTGCCAGCAGGGGGTCTAGCGGGAACTCCTACGAGCAGTACTTC. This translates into CASRGSSGNSYEQYF.

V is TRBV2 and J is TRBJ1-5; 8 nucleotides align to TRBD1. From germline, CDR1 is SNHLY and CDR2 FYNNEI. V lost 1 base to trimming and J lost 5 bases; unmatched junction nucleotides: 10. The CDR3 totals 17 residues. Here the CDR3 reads CASSEGGAGGFYQPQHF. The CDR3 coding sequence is TGTGCCAGCAGTGAAGGGGGGGCAGGGGGCTTTTATCAGCCCCAGCATTTT. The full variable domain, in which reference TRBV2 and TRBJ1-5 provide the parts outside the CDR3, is EPEVTQTPSHQVTQMGQEVILRCVPISNHLYFYWYRQILGQKVEFLVSFYNNEISEKSEIFDDQFSVERPDGSNFTLKIRSTKLEDSAMYFCASSEGGAGGFYQPQHFGDGTRLSIL.

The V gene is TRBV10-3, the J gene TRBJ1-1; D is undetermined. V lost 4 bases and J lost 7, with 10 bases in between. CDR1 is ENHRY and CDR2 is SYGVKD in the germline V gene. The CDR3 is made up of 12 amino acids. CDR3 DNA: TGTGCCATCAGTGGAGGGAGGAGTGAAGCTTTCTTT. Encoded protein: CAISGGRSEAFF.